The rows below give T cell receptor beta chains drawn from one sample of a study of a mutant IDH1 vaccine in newly diagnosed glioma. Antigen specificity for these receptors is unknown. The protocol was immunoSEQ multiplex PCR, while the TCRdb copy is restricted to in-frame clones and leaves out a portion. Among 40,000 to 60,000 clones listed, around four fifths were seen once. The sample in question was PBMCs, obtained from a glioma patient whose treatment included an IDH1 peptide vaccine. These receptors were collected from a middle-aged man with glioma. Both conserved end residues are part of each CDR3. The order of the fields is J gene, D gene, clone size, V gene, CDR3 protein, CDR3 DNA. D genes are given only for firm matches. Only part of the rows carry a size: once, few, many, or a class if the clone is expanded.

j_gene: TRBJ2-7
d_gene: TRBD1
abundance: .
v_gene: TRBV7-9
CDR3aa: CASSLALTGVEQYF
CDR3nt: TGTGCCAGCAGCTTAGCCCTGACAGGGGTAGAGCAGTACTTC

j_gene: TRBJ2-7
d_gene: TRBD1
abundance: .
v_gene: TRBV5-6
CDR3aa: CASSLGGQFSSYEQYF
CDR3nt: TGTGCCAGCAGCTTGGGGGGACAGTTTTCCTCCTACGAGCAGTACTTC

j_gene: TRBJ2-7
d_gene: TRBD2
abundance: .
v_gene: TRBV5-1
CDR3aa: CASSLDGLAGPYEQYF
CDR3nt: TGCGCCAGCAGCTTGGACGGGCTAGCGGGACCCTACGAGCAGTACTTC

j_gene: TRBJ1-1
d_gene: .
abundance: few
v_gene: TRBV10-2
CDR3aa: CASSEWGGKDEAFF
CDR3nt: TGCGCCAGCAGTGAGTGGGGGGGTAAAGATGAAGCTTTCTTT

j_gene: TRBJ1-5
d_gene: .
abundance: few
v_gene: TRBV9
CDR3aa: CASSSGGQPQHF
CDR3nt: TGTGCCAGCAGCTCTGGCGGCCAGCCCCAGCATTTT

j_gene: TRBJ1-6
d_gene: TRBD1
abundance: .
v_gene: TRBV2
CDR3aa: CATTGQGNSPLHF
CDR3nt: TGTGCCACCACGGGACAGGGGAATTCACCCCTCCACTTT

j_gene: TRBJ1-2
d_gene: .
abundance: few
v_gene: TRBV20-1
CDR3aa: CSVNSNYGYTF
CDR3nt: TGCAGTGTTAACAGTAACTATGGCTACACCTTC

j_gene: TRBJ2-5
d_gene: .
abundance: .
v_gene: TRBV2
CDR3aa: CASTLEGGARWTQYF
CDR3nt: TGTGCCAGCACCCTGGAGGGGGGCGCTAGGTGGACCCAGTACTTC

j_gene: TRBJ2-5
d_gene: TRBD1
abundance: .
v_gene: TRBV5-1
CDR3aa: CASSTGQGETQYF
CDR3nt: TGCGCCAGCAGCACGGGACAGGGGGAGACCCAGTACTTC

j_gene: TRBJ1-1
d_gene: TRBD1
abundance: .
v_gene: TRBV2
CDR3aa: CARGQVLNTEAFF
CDR3nt: TGTGCCAGAGGACAGGTACTAAACACTGAAGCTTTCTTT

j_gene: TRBJ2-2
d_gene: TRBD1
abundance: .
v_gene: TRBV7-2
CDR3aa: CASSSIRNRGRRNTGELFF
CDR3nt: TGTGCCAGCAGCTCTATAAGGAACAGGGGGCGTAGGAACACCGGGGAGCTGTTTTTT

j_gene: TRBJ1-2
d_gene: .
abundance: .
v_gene: TRBV9
CDR3aa: CASSPRGGESYGYTF
CDR3nt: TGTGCCAGCAGCCCCCGTGGAGGGGAGTCCTATGGCTACACCTTC

j_gene: TRBJ1-6
d_gene: .
abundance: once
v_gene: TRBV11-2
CDR3aa: CASSLQGYNSPLHF
CDR3nt: TGTGCCAGCAGCTTACAAGGGTATAATTCACCCCTCCACTTT

j_gene: TRBJ2-1
d_gene: .
abundance: .
v_gene: TRBV2
CDR3aa: CASSEGGSSYNEQFF
CDR3nt: TGTGCCAGCAGTGAGGGCGGTAGCTCCTACAATGAGCAGTTCTTC

j_gene: TRBJ1-2
d_gene: TRBD1
abundance: once
v_gene: TRBV30
CDR3aa: CGSSRTGLNYGYTF
CDR3nt: TGTGGCTCAAGCAGGACAGGGCTGAACTATGGCTACACCTTC

j_gene: TRBJ2-2
d_gene: .
abundance: .
v_gene: TRBV2
CDR3aa: CASSVGDMRAGELFF
CDR3nt: TGTGCCAGCAGTGTGGGGGACATGCGGGCCGGGGAGCTGTTTTTT

j_gene: TRBJ1-1
d_gene: TRBD1
abundance: .
v_gene: TRBV29-1
CDR3aa: CSVEDPGQRNSEAFF
CDR3nt: TGCAGCGTTGAAGATCCGGGACAGAGGAACTCTGAAGCTTTCTTT

j_gene: TRBJ2-1
d_gene: .
abundance: once
v_gene: TRBV7-2
CDR3aa: CASSFTPNNEQFF
CDR3nt: TGTGCCAGCAGCTTCACACCGAACAATGAGCAGTTCTTC